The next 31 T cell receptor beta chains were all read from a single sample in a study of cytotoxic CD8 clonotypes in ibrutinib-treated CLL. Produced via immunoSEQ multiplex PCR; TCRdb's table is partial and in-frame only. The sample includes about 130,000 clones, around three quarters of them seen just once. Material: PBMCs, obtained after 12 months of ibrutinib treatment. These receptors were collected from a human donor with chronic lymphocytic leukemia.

The CDR3 region has the DNA TGTGCCAGTCCCGGGACGGGAGTGAACACTGAAGCTTTCTTT. Translated: CASPGTGVNTEAFF. The rearrangement joins TRBV7-9 to TRBJ1-1; D might be TRBD1 (5 bases). Trimming stripped 9 bases from V and 0 bases from J, with 14 bases between. Germline CDR1 reads SEHNR; CDR2 reads FQNEAQ (reference sequence). The CDR3 extends over 14 amino acids.

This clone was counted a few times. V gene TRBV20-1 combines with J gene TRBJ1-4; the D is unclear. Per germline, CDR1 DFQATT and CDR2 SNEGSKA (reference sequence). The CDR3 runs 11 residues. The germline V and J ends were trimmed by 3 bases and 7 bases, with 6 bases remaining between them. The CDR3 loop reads CSARQVEKLFF. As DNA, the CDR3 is TGCAGTGCTAGGCAGGTTGAAAAACTGTTTTTT.

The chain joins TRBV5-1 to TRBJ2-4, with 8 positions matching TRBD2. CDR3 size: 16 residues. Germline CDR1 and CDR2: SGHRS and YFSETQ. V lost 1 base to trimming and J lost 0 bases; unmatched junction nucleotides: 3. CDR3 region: CASSLSGGEAKNIQYF. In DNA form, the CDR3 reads TGCGCCAGCAGCTTGTCGGGAGGGGAAGCCAAAAACATTCAGTACTTC.

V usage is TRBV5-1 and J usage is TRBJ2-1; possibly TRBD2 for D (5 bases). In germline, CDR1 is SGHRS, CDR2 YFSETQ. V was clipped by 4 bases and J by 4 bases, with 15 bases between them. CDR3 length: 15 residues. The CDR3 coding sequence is TGCGCCAGCAGCCCGCGTCGAGGGTCTTACAATGAGCAGTTCTTC. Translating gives CASSPRRGSYNEQFF.

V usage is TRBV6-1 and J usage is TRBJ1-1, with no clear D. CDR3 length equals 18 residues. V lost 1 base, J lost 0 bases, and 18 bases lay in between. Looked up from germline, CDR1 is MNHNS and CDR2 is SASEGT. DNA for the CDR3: TGTGCCAGCAGTGAAGTGGGGATCAGAAACATCATGAACACTGAAGCTTTCTTT. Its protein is CASSEVGIRNIMNTEAFF.

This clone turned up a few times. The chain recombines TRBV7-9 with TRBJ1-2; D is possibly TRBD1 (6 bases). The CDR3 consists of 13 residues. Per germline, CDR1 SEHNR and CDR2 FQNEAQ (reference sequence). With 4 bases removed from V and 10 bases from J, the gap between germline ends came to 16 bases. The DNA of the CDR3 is TGTGCCAGCAGCTCAAGGACAGACTCCGACTACACCTTC. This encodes CASSSRTDSDYTF.

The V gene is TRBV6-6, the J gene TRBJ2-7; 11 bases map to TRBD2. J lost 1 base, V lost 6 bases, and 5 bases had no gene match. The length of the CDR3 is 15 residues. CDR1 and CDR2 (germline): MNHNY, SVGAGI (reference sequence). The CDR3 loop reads CASREGLAASYEQYF. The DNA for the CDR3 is TGTGCCAGCAGAGAGGGACTAGCGGCTTCCTACGAGCAGTACTTC.

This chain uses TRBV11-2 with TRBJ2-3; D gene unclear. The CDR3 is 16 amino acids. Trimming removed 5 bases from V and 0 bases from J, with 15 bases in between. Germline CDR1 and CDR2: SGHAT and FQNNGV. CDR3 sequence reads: CASSPRVPASTDTQYF. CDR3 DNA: TGTGCCAGCAGCCCCCGCGTCCCGGCTAGCACAGATACGCAGTATTTT.

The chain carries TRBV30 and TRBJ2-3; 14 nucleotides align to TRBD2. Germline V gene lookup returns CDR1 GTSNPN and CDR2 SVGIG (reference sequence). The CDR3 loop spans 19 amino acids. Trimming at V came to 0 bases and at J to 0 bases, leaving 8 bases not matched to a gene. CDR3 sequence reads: CAWSVTPGLAGVSTDTQYF. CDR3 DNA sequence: TGTGCCTGGAGTGTAACCCCGGGACTAGCGGGAGTGAGCACAGATACGCAGTATTTT.

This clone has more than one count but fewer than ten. The CDR3 DNA reads as TGTGCCAGCAGTTTCGACAGGGGGCGAGGATACGGAAACACCATATATTTT. Translated: CASSFDRGRGYGNTIYF. The chain employs TRBV5-4 and TRBJ1-3, with 10 bases that match TRBD1. Germline V lookup: CDR1 SGHNT, CDR2 YYREEE (reference sequence). This CDR3 is built from 17 residues. Trimming removed 5 bases from V and 4 bases from J; junction bases left unmatched: 12.

CDR3 DNA: TGTGCCAGCAGCGTAGGGTCTCCTTCCTACAATGAGCAGTTCTTC. This codes for CASSVGSPSYNEQFF. The rearrangement links TRBV9 to TRBJ2-1; no clear D gene. With 0 bases removed from V and 1 base from J, the gap between germline ends came to 8 bases. Germline CDR1 SGDLS, CDR2 YYNGEE. The CDR3 length is 15 residues.

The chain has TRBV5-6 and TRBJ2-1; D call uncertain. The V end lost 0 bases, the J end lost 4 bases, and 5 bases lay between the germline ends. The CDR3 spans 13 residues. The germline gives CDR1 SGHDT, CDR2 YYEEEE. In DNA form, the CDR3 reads TGTGCCAGCAGCTTGGTAGGATACAATGAGCAGTTCTTC. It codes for CASSLVGYNEQFF.

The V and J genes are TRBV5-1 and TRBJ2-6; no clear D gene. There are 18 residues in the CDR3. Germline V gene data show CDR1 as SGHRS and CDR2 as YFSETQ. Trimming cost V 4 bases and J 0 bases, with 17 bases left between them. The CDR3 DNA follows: TGCGCCAGCAGCGCAAATGAGGCAGTTAACTCTGGGGCCAACGTCCTGACTTTC. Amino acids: CASSANEAVNSGANVLTF.

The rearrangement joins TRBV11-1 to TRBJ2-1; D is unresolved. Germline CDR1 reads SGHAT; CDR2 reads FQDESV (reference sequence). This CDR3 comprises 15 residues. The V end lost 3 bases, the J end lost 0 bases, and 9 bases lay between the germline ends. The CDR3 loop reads CASSFGRSSYNEQFF. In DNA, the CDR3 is TGTGCCAGCAGCTTCGGTCGCAGCTCCTACAATGAGCAGTTCTTC.

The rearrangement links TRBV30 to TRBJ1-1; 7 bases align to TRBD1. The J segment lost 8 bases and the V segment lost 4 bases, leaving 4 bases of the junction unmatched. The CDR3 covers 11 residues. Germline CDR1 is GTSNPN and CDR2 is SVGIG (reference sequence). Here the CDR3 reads CAWKQGMEAFF. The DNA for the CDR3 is TGTGCCTGGAAACAGGGGATGGAAGCTTTCTTT.

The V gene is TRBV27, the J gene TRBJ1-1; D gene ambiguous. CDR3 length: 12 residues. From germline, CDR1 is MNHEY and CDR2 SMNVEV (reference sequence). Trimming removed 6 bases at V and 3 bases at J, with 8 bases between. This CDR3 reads CASSPDYTEAFF. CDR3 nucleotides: TGTGCCAGCAGCCCCGATTACACTGAAGCTTTCTTT.

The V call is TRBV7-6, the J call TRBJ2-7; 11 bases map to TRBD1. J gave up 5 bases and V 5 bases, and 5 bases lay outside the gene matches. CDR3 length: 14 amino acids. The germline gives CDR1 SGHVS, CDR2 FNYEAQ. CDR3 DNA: TGTGCCAGCAGCCTCTGGACAGGGGGCAACGAGCAGTACTTC. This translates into CASSLWTGGNEQYF.

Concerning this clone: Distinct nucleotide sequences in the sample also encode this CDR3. The CDR3 DNA reads TGTGCCAGTAGTATAAGAACAGGGAACACTGAAGCTTTCTTT. This translates into CASSIRTGNTEAFF. V gene TRBV19 combines with J gene TRBJ1-1; tentative D call: TRBD1 (5 bases). Trimming removed 2 bases at V and 1 base at J, with 8 bases between. CDR1 and CDR2 from the germline V gene are LNHDA and SQIVND (reference sequence). This CDR3 is built from 14 residues.

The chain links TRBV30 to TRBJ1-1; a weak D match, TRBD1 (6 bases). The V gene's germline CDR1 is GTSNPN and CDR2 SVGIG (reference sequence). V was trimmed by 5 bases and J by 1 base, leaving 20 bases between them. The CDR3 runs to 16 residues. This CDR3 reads CAWARRLQGSNTEAFF. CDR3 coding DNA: TGTGCCTGGGCACGTAGATTACAGGGATCGAACACTGAAGCTTTCTTT.

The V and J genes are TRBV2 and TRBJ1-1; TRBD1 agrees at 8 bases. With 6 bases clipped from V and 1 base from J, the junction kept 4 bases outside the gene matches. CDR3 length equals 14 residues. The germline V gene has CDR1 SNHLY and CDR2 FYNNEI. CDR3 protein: CASRRTGQNTEAFF. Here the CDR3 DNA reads TGTGCCAGCAGAAGGACAGGGCAGAACACTGAAGCTTTCTTT.

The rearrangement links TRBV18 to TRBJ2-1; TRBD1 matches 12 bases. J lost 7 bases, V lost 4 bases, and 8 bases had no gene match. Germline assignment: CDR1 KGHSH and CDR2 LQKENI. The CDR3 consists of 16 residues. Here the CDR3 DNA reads TGTGCCAGCTCACTAAGCCCGGGACAGGGGGCAAATGAGCAGTTCTTC. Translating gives CASSLSPGQGANEQFF. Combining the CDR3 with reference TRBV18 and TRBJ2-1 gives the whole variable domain NAGVMQNPRHLVRRRGQEARLRCSPMKGHSHVYWYRQLPEEGLKFMVYLQKENIIDESGMPKERFSAEFPKEGPSILRIQQVVRGDSAAYFCASSLSPGQGANEQFFGPGTRLTVL.

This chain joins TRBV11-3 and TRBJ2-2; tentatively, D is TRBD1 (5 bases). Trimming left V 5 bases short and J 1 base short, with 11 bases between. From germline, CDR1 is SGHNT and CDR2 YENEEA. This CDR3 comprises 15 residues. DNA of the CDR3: TGTGCCAGCAGCCTAGGGGTCGGGAACACCGGGGAGCTGTTTTTT. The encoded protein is CASSLGVGNTGELFF.

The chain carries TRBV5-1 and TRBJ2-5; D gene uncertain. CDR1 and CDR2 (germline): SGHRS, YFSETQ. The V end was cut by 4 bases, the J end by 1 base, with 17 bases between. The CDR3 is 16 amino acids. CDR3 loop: CASSKSTPGFQETQYF. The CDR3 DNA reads TGCGCCAGCAGCAAAAGTACGCCGGGCTTCCAAGAGACCCAGTACTTC. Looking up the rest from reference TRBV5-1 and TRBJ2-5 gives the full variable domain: KAGVTQTPRYLIKTRGQQVTLSCSPISGHRSVSWYQQTPGQGLQFLFEYFSETQRNKGNFPGRFSGRQFSNSRSEMNVSTLELGDSALYLCASSKSTPGFQETQYFGPGTRLLVL.

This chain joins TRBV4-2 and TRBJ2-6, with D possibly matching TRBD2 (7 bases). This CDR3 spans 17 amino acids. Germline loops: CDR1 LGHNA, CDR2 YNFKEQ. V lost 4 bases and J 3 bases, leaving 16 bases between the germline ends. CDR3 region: CASSRGAGALGANVLTF. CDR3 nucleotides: TGTGCCAGCAGCCGAGGGGCGGGGGCCCTTGGGGCCAACGTCCTGACTTTC.

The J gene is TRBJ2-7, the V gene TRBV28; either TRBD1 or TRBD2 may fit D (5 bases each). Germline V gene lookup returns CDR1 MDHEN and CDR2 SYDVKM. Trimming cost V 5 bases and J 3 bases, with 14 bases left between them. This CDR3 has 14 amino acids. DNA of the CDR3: TGTGCCAGCAGTCCATCGGGACGGAACTACGAGCAGTACTTC. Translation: CASSPSGRNYEQYF.

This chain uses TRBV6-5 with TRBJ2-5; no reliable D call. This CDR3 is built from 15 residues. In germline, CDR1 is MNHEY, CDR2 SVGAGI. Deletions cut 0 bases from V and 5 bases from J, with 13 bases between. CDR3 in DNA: TGTGCCAGCAGTTACTCGTCTGCCGGGCGGGAGACCCAGTACTTC. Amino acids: CASSYSSAGRETQYF.

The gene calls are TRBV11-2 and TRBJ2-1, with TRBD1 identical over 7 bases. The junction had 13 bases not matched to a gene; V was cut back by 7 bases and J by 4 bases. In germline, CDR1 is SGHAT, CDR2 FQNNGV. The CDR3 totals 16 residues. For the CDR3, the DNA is TGTGCCAGCATCTCCTTCAGGGGGAAGACTTACAATGAGCAGTTCTTC. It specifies CASISFRGKTYNEQFF.

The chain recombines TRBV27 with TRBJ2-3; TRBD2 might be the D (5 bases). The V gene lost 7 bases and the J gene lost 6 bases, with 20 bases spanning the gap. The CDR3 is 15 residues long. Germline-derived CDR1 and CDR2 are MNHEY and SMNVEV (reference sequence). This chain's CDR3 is CASTPAEWVMDTQYF. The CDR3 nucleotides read TGTGCCAGCACCCCAGCGGAGTGGGTTATGGATACGCAGTATTTT.

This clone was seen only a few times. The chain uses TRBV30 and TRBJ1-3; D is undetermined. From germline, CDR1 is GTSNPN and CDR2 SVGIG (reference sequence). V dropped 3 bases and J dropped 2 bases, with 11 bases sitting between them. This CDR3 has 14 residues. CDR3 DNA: TGTGCCTGGAGCGAGAGAAGCCCTGGAAACACCATATATTTT. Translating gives CAWSERSPGNTIYF.

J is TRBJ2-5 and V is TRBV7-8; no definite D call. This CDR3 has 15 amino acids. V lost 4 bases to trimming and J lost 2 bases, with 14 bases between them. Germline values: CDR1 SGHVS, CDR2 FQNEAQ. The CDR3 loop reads CASSSPSWNQETQYF. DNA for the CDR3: TGTGCCAGCAGCTCCCCCTCTTGGAATCAAGAGACCCAGTACTTC. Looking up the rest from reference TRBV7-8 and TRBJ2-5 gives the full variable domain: GAGVSQSPRYKVAKRGQDVALRCDPISGHVSLFWYQQALGQGPEFLTYFQNEAQLDKSGLPSDRFFAERPEGSVSTLKIQRTQQEDSAVYLCASSSPSWNQETQYFGPGTRLLVL.

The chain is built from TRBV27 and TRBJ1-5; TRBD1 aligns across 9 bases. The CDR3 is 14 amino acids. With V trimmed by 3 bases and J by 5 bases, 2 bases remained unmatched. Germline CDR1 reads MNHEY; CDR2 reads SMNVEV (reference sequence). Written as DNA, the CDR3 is TGTGCCAGCAGTTTGCGGACAGGGGATCAGCCCCAGCATTTT. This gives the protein CASSLRTGDQPQHF.